Listed below are T cell receptor beta chains from one sample, sequenced in a study of OX40 agonist ivuxolimab in advanced cancers. Clones were sequenced by immunoSEQ multiplex PCR, and TCRdb holds only the in-frame ones, with some missing. The sample lists approximately 100,000 clones, 70% to 90% seen once, with about 3.8% in the top ten. The material sequenced was CD4+ or CD8+ T cells sorted from blood, taken in a trial of the OX40 agonist ivuxolimab. These receptors were obtained from an adult with an advanced solid tumor such as melanoma, head and neck, liver or kidney cancer. CDR3s include the opening cysteine and the closing phenylalanine or tryptophan. The D gene is left open where the match is weak. Clone size is stated in some rows and not others, as once, few, many or a class when expanded.

size: .; D: .; J: TRBJ1-2; V: TRBV2; CDR3: CARNIQGDYGYTF; DNA: TGTGCCAGAAATATACAGGGAGACTATGGCTACACCTTC
size: once; D: .; J: TRBJ2-1; V: TRBV5-1; CDR3: CASSLGQIGDEQFF; DNA: TGCGCCAGCAGCCTCGGACAGATAGGGGATGAGCAGTTCTTC
size: .; D: TRBD2; J: TRBJ2-1; V: TRBV4-2; CDR3: CASSQAYGLGLAGGHEQFF; DNA: TGTGCCAGCAGCCAGGCCTATGGTTTGGGACTAGCGGGAGGGCATGAGCAGTTCTTC
size: once; D: .; J: TRBJ2-2; V: TRBV9; CDR3: CASSQGMDTGELFF; DNA: TGTGCCAGCAGCCAGGGCATGGACACCGGGGAGCTGTTTTTT
size: .; D: .; J: TRBJ1-3; V: TRBV7-9; CDR3: CASSRGQNSGNTIYF; DNA: TGTGCCAGCAGTCGAGGACAAAACTCTGGAAACACCATATATTTT
size: .; D: .; J: TRBJ1-3; V: TRBV7-2; CDR3: CASSLAFLNTIYF; DNA: TGTGCCAGCAGCTTAGCGTTCTTGAACACCATATATTTT
size: .; D: TRBD2; J: TRBJ2-1; V: TRBV28; CDR3: CASSPGLAGDEQFF; DNA: TGTGCCAGCAGTCCTGGACTAGCGGGGGATGAGCAGTTCTTC
size: .; D: .; J: TRBJ2-1; V: TRBV28; CDR3: CASSGEKPWNEQFF; DNA: TGTGCCAGCAGCGGGGAGAAACCATGGAATGAGCAGTTCTTC
size: .; D: .; J: TRBJ2-5; V: TRBV5-4; CDR3: CASSLGINSPEETQYF; DNA: TGTGCCAGCAGCTTGGGTATAAACAGTCCCGAAGAGACCCAGTACTTC
size: .; D: .; J: TRBJ2-7; V: TRBV28; CDR3: CASSYRGQALGEQYF; DNA: TGTGCCAGCTCCTATCGGGGGCAGGCCCTAGGCGAGCAGTACTTC
size: .; D: TRBD2; J: TRBJ2-7; V: TRBV10-1; CDR3: CASSHRQGLAVAYEQYF; DNA: TGCGCCAGCAGTCATAGACAAGGACTAGCGGTCGCCTACGAGCAGTACTTC
size: few; D: .; J: TRBJ2-3; V: TRBV4-1; CDR3: CASSHPGLGVADTQYF; DNA: TGCGCCAGCAGCCATCCGGGGCTTGGGGTCGCAGATACGCAGTATTTT
size: .; D: TRBD2; J: TRBJ2-1; V: TRBV4-1; CDR3: CASSQILAGGSGEQFF; DNA: TGCGCCAGCAGCCAAATACTAGCGGGAGGGTCAGGGGAGCAGTTCTTC
size: .; D: .; J: TRBJ2-2; V: TRBV19; CDR3: CASSEDVPGELFF; DNA: TGTGCCAGTAGTGAGGACGTCCCCGGGGAGCTGTTTTTT
size: .; D: .; J: TRBJ2-3; V: TRBV14; CDR3: CASSQGVAESTDTQYF; DNA: TGTGCCAGCAGCCAAGGAGTAGCGGAGAGCACAGATACGCAGTATTTT
size: once; D: TRBD2; J: TRBJ2-3; V: TRBV7-6; CDR3: CASSLTRLADTDTQYF; DNA: TGTGCCAGCAGCTTAACACGACTAGCGGACACAGATACGCAGTATTTT
size: once; D: .; J: TRBJ1-2; V: TRBV19; CDR3: CAAGDALTLGYTF; DNA: TGTGCCGCCGGTGACGCCTTGACCCTTGGCTACACCTTC
size: .; D: TRBD1; J: TRBJ1-4; V: TRBV5-1; CDR3: CASSPQGRGEKLFF; DNA: TGCGCCAGCAGCCCACAGGGGCGAGGTGAAAAACTGTTTTTT
size: .; D: .; J: TRBJ2-5; V: TRBV7-2; CDR3: CASSLESWAQETQYF; DNA: TGTGCCAGCAGCTTAGAGAGTTGGGCCCAAGAGACCCAGTACTTC
size: .; D: .; J: TRBJ2-5; V: TRBV5-4; CDR3: CASSLGGGDGETQYF; DNA: TGTGCCAGCAGCTTGGGGGGCGGGGACGGAGAGACCCAGTACTTC
size: .; D: TRBD1; J: TRBJ1-2; V: TRBV4-2; CDR3: CASSQDNRGVEGYTF; DNA: TGTGCCAGCAGCCAAGATAACAGGGGAGTTGAGGGCTACACCTTC
size: .; D: .; J: TRBJ2-3; V: TRBV27; CDR3: CASSYGPDTQYF; DNA: TGTGCCAGCAGTTACGGTCCAGATACGCAGTATTTT
size: .; D: .; J: TRBJ2-3; V: TRBV5-6; CDR3: CASSLGARGGDTQYF; DNA: TGTGCCAGCAGCTTGGGGGCCAGGGGTGGCGATACGCAGTATTTT
size: .; D: TRBD2; J: TRBJ2-3; V: TRBV4-1; CDR3: CASSQDRLAGPTDTQYF; DNA: TGCGCCAGCAGCCAAGATCGTCTAGCGGGCCCCACAGATACGCAGTATTTT
size: .; D: TRBD1; J: TRBJ2-1; V: TRBV7-9; CDR3: CASTMGQALYNEQFF; DNA: TGTGCCAGCACCATGGGACAGGCCCTCTACAATGAGCAGTTCTTC